Following are 14 T cell receptor beta chains from one sample sequenced in a study of control samples from healthy donors and cancer patients (dated by TCRdb to about 2020). Preparation of the library involved the immunoSEQ multiplex PCR assay. This immuneACCESS table, as held by TCRdb, lists in-frame sequences with V and J called but not all clones. Of the missing ones, under half trace to an unresolved V gene in checked studies; the others have no known cause. This sample holds about 150,000 clones; about 93% were observed only once. The ten top clones hold over 2% of the sample. The sample taken for sequencing was blood. Receptors were obtained from a man aged 50-60 years in good health.

The CDR3 spells CASSMGPGQGYGETQYF. The CDR3 DNA follows: TGTGCCAGTAGTATGGGACCGGGACAGGGCTATGGAGAGACCCAGTACTTC. This chain connects TRBV19 to TRBJ2-5; 9 bases align to TRBD1. From germline, CDR1 is LNHDA and CDR2 SQIVND (reference sequence). The CDR3 has 17 amino acids. Germline trimming cut 3 bases from V and 4 bases from J; bases unmatched to any gene: 12. Filled out from reference TRBV19 and TRBJ2-5, the complete variable domain reads DGGITQSPKYLFRKEGQNVTLSCEQNLNHDAMYWYRQDPGQGLRLIYYSQIVNDFQKGDIAEGYSVSREKKESFPLTVTSAQKNPTAFYLCASSMGPGQGYGETQYFGPGTRLLVL.

CDR3: CASSETYGGLGYTF. CDR3 sequence (DNA): TGTGCCAGCAGTGAAACCTACGGGGGGTTGGGCTACACCTTC. This rearrangement joins TRBV6-1 to TRBJ1-2; a weak D match, TRBD1 (5 bases). V lost 2 bases and J 8 bases, leaving 15 bases between the germline ends. The CDR3 contains 14 residues. Germline lookup yields CDR1 MNHNS and CDR2 SASEGT.

This clone appeared a few times. The rearrangement links TRBV4-2 to TRBJ1-3, with D perhaps TRBD1 (5 bases). CDR3 length: 17 amino acids. Germline V CDR1 and CDR2: LGHNA, YNFKEQ. With 0 bases removed from V and 3 bases from J, the gap between germline ends came to 15 bases. CDR3 in amino acids: CASSQDTGGTGGNTIYF. The CDR3 DNA follows: TGTGCCAGCAGCCAAGATACGGGGGGTACTGGTGGAAACACCATATATTTT.

The chain recombines TRBV24-1 with TRBJ2-7; D not certain. V was trimmed by 3 bases and J by 12 bases, leaving 11 bases between them. Germline V gene sequence: CDR1 KGHDR, CDR2 SFDVKD. This CDR3 comprises 11 residues. The CDR3 here is CATSDELRRYF. Written as DNA, the CDR3 is TGTGCCACCAGTGATGAGCTGAGGCGGTACTTC.

V usage is TRBV9 and J usage is TRBJ2-7; no clear D. The ends were cut back, 0 bases at V and 6 bases at J, with 13 bases in the middle. In germline, CDR1 is SGDLS, CDR2 YYNGEE. This CDR3 comprises 14 residues. CDR3 DNA sequence: TGTGCCAGCAGCGTAGAGTTGGGTCGGGCCGAGCAGTACTTC. Translating it yields CASSVELGRAEQYF.

This clone was seen more than once but under ten times. The chain recombines TRBV11-2 with TRBJ1-6; TRBD1 is a possible D gene (6 bases). With 0 bases removed from V and 10 bases from J, the gap between germline ends came to 10 bases. Germline CDR1 is SGHAT and CDR2 is FQNNGV. The CDR3 runs 14 residues. The CDR3, as DNA: TGTGCCAGCAGCTTAGACAGGGGTCGATCACCCCTCCACTTT. Translating it yields CASSLDRGRSPLHF.

The sample holds a few counts of this clone. The chain employs TRBV6-6 and TRBJ1-2, with no clear D. CDR1 and CDR2 from the germline V gene are MNHNY and SVGAGI (reference sequence). The CDR3 is 14 amino acids. V was cut by 3 bases and J by 2 bases, with 10 bases left in between. CDR3 region: CASSYFGRNYGYTF. The CDR3 DNA reads as TGTGCCAGCAGTTATTTCGGACGGAACTATGGCTACACCTTC.

In its sample, this clone was seen once. The chain uses TRBV5-4 and TRBJ2-3; 9 bases agree with TRBD2. V shed 5 bases, J shed 4 bases, and the junction held 14 bases outside the gene matches. CDR1 and CDR2 from the germline V gene are SGHNT and YYREEE (reference sequence). The CDR3 runs to 17 residues. This chain's CDR3 is CASRANSGREYSDTQYF. The CDR3, as DNA: TGTGCCAGCAGAGCAAATAGCGGGAGAGAATACTCAGATACGCAGTATTTT.

V and J are TRBV7-3 and TRBJ2-3; 12 bases agree with TRBD2. J gave up 4 bases and V 4 bases, and 6 bases lay outside the gene matches. The CDR3 has 16 residues. Per the germline V gene, CDR1 is SGHTA and CDR2 is FQGTGA. The DNA of the CDR3 is TGTGCCAGCAGCTCCCAACTAGCGGGAGGAGCAGATACGCAGTATTTT. Translating gives CASSSQLAGGADTQYF.

J is TRBJ1-1 and V is TRBV5-6; a weak D match, TRBD1 (5 bases). The V gene lost 3 bases and the J gene lost 3 bases, with 12 bases spanning the gap. CDR1 is SGHDT, CDR2 YYEEEE, per germline. There are 14 residues in the CDR3. The CDR3 protein is CASSSRGGYTEAFF. As DNA, the CDR3 is TGTGCCAGCAGCTCTCGGGGGGGTTACACTGAAGCTTTCTTT.

The chain uses TRBV5-1 and TRBJ2-7; 11 nucleotides line up with TRBD2. The CDR3 is 14 residues long. V lost 4 bases and J lost 6; bases outside the gene matches: 6. Germline V gene sequence: CDR1 SGHRS, CDR2 YFSETQ. CDR3 sequence: CASSPGTSGGEQYF. The CDR3, as DNA: TGCGCCAGCAGCCCAGGGACTAGCGGCGGCGAGCAGTACTTC.

The gene calls are TRBV5-8 and TRBJ2-7; the match to TRBD1 covers 9 bases. The V and J ends lost 4 bases and 4 bases, in that order; junction bases with no gene match: 12. This CDR3 has 16 amino acids. Germline CDR1 and CDR2: SGHTS and YDEGEE. Written as DNA, the CDR3 is TGTGCCAGCAGCATAGACCCGGGACAGGGTATTTACGAGCAGTACTTC. Amino acids: CASSIDPGQGIYEQYF.

The gene calls are TRBV7-8 and TRBJ2-3; D assignment may be TRBD1 or TRBD2 (7 bases each). The CDR3 has 17 residues. Germline loops: CDR1 SGHVS, CDR2 FQNEAQ. V was clipped by 5 bases and J by 6 bases, with 24 bases between them. DNA for the CDR3: TGTGCCAGCAGCACCCGCGGGGGAAGACAGGGCAGGGATACGCAGTATTTT. It yields the protein CASSTRGGRQGRDTQYF.

V gene TRBV6-1 combines with J gene TRBJ1-1; no clear D. CDR1 and CDR2 (germline): MNHNS, SASEGT. The ends were cut back, 3 bases at V and 8 bases at J, with 13 bases in the middle. CDR3 length: 13 residues. Here the CDR3 reads CASSDRGVGEAFF. The CDR3 DNA reads as TGTGCCAGCAGTGACAGAGGAGTGGGAGAAGCTTTCTTT.